These T cell receptor beta chains were read from a single sample in a study of T cell responses to AZD1222 COVID-19 vaccine. Generated by immunoSEQ multiplex PCR, the TCRdb table keeps only in-frame clones and is missing some. Seen here are under 200,000 clones, almost 95% observed once, and the top ten hold 1% to 1.5%. Here the sequenced sample was peripheral blood, taken on day 0 of AZD1222 vaccination. All receptors derive from an adult in good health. Both conserved end residues are part of each CDR3. The order of the fields is D gene, J gene, V gene, clone size, CDR3 DNA, CDR3 protein. The D gene is left open where the match is weak. Not all rows give a size; the values are once, few, many and, for expanded clones, a class.

. | TRBJ1-4 | TRBV5-5 | . | TGTGCCAGCTCCGCGGACCTGGGGGACGCTGAAAAACTGTTTTTT | CASSADLGDAEKLFF
. | TRBJ1-2 | TRBV7-9 | . | TGTGCCAGCAGCTTAGTGTCTAACTATGGCTACACCTTC | CASSLVSNYGYTF
. | TRBJ1-5 | TRBV21-1 | . | TGTGCCATCCCCCCCAATCAGCCCCAGCATTTT | CAIPPNQPQHF
TRBD1 | TRBJ2-3 | TRBV11-3 | . | TGTGCCAGCAGCTTAGGCACAGGGACAGGGGCCTATACGCAGTATTTT | CASSLGTGTGAYTQYF
. | TRBJ1-5 | TRBV7-2 | once | TGTGCCAGCACCCTTTCATATCAGGGGAGTCAGCCCCAGCATTTT | CASTLSYQGSQPQHF
TRBD1 | TRBJ1-4 | TRBV2 | . | TGTGCCAGCAGCCAGGGGGGGTTTAATGAAAAACTGTTTTTT | CASSQGGFNEKLFF
. | TRBJ2-1 | TRBV11-3 | . | TGTGCCAGCAGCTTAAACGGGTGGGTTGAGGGATCCTACAATGAGCAGTTCTTC | CASSLNGWVEGSYNEQFF
. | TRBJ2-1 | TRBV7-2 | . | TGTGCCAGCAGCACGATCCGGGACCCTGGCAATGAGCAGTTCTTC | CASSTIRDPGNEQFF
TRBD1 | TRBJ1-5 | TRBV19 | . | TGTGCCAGTAGTCCATACTCGACAGGGGCAAATCAGCCCCAGCATTTT | CASSPYSTGANQPQHF
TRBD1 | TRBJ1-5 | TRBV29-1 | . | TGCAGCGTGGGGGGACAGGGCGCAAATCAGCCCCAGCATTTT | CSVGGQGANQPQHF
. | TRBJ1-2 | TRBV27 | . | TGTGCCAGCAGGGGGAGTTGGGGCTACACCTTC | CASRGSWGYTF
TRBD2 | TRBJ2-3 | TRBV10-1 | . | TGCGCCAGCAGTGAGCCCAGCGGGGGATTCGTAGATACGCAGTATTTT | CASSEPSGGFVDTQYF
. | TRBJ2-7 | TRBV29-1 | . | TGCAGCGTTGTGCACCGCACCTACGAGCAGTACTTC | CSVVHRTYEQYF
TRBD1 | TRBJ1-1 | TRBV5-1 | . | TGCGCCAGCAGCTATGAACTCACAGGGGGAGCTTTCTTT | CASSYELTGGAFF
. | TRBJ1-4 | TRBV4-2 | . | TGTGCCAGCAGCCAAGACAGTCTGAGAAATGAAAAACTGTTTTTT | CASSQDSLRNEKLFF
. | TRBJ2-7 | TRBV6-5 | . | TGTGCCAGCAGATTTCAGGGGGGAACCTACGAGCAGTACTTC | CASRFQGGTYEQYF
. | TRBJ2-3 | TRBV29-1 | . | TGCAGCGTTGAAGCAGGGGATACGCAGTATTTT | CSVEAGDTQYF
TRBD1 | TRBJ1-5 | TRBV9 | . | TGTGCCAGCAGCCACGGACAGGGCTTCGGACAGCCCCAGCATTTT | CASSHGQGFGQPQHF
TRBD2 | TRBJ2-7 | TRBV7-2 | few | TGTGCCAGCAGCTACGACTTAGCGGGGGGTTCGTACGAGCAGTACTTC | CASSYDLAGGSYEQYF
TRBD1 | TRBJ2-2 | TRBV5-6 | . | TGTGCCAGCAGGCTAACAGGGGCTGGGGAGCTGTTTTTT | CASRLTGAGELFF
. | TRBJ1-2 | TRBV4-3 | . | TGCGCCAGCAGCCAAGCCCTGGGTGAAAACTATGGCTACACCTTC | CASSQALGENYGYTF
TRBD1 | TRBJ2-2 | TRBV19 | . | TGTGCCAGTAGCCTTGGGACAGGGAGCACCGGGGAGCTGTTTTTT | CASSLGTGSTGELFF
. | TRBJ1-2 | TRBV10-3 | . | TGTGCCATCAGTGCTGGCAGGGAAAGGGATGGCTACACCTTC | CAISAGRERDGYTF
. | TRBJ1-6 | TRBV6-5 | . | TGTGCCAGCGGGGTTGACATTCCCTATAATTCACCCCTCCACTTT | CASGVDIPYNSPLHF
TRBD1 | TRBJ1-2 | TRBV27 | . | TGTGCCAGCAGTCCCCGGACAGGGCAATATGGCTACACCTTC | CASSPRTGQYGYTF
. | TRBJ1-2 | TRBV30 | . | TGTGCCTGGGGGGCTAACTATGGCTACACCTTC | CAWGANYGYTF
. | TRBJ1-5 | TRBV5-1 | few | TGCGCCAGCAGCCCTGACCCAGGTCGGGAGCCCCAGCATTTT | CASSPDPGREPQHF
. | TRBJ2-7 | TRBV7-2 | . | TGTGCCAGCAGCCTAGTCGGGACAACCTACGAGCAGTACTTC | CASSLVGTTYEQYF
TRBD1 | TRBJ1-6 | TRBV3-1/TRBV3-2 | . | TGTGCCAGCAGCCAAGATAGAGGCACAGGGGTGGCCTATAATTCACCCCTCCACTTT | CASSQDRGTGVAYNSPLHF
TRBD2 | TRBJ2-2 | TRBV5-1 | . | TGCGCCAGCAAACCACAGGCCCGGGGGGGCTATACCGGGGAGCTGTTTTTT | CASKPQARGGYTGELFF
. | TRBJ2-1 | TRBV7-3 | . | TGTGCCAGCAGCCAAACCTCCAATGAGCAGTTCTTC | CASSQTSNEQFF
. | TRBJ1-6 | TRBV30 | . | TGTGCCTCCTCTTTACAATATAATTCACCCCTCCACTTT | CASSLQYNSPLHF
TRBD1 | TRBJ1-1 | TRBV10-3 | . | TGTGCCATCAGTGCCGAAATACAGGGGGCAAACACTGAAGCTTTCTTT | CAISAEIQGANTEAFF
. | TRBJ2-7 | TRBV30 | . | TGTGCCTGGAGTGTTGTTCAGACCTACGAGCAGTACTTC | CAWSVVQTYEQYF
TRBD1 | TRBJ1-2 | TRBV5-6 | once | TGTGCCAGCAGCTTGGTAGGGAGGACAGGGGATGGCTACACCTTC | CASSLVGRTGDGYTF
. | TRBJ1-5 | TRBV6-1 | . | TGTGCCAGCAGTGACGGGGATCAGCCCCAGCATTTT | CASSDGDQPQHF
TRBD1 | TRBJ1-6 | TRBV7-9 | . | TGTGCCAGCAGCCCGAGGGCTCAGGGGGCTACACCCCTCCACTTT | CASSPRAQGATPLHF
. | TRBJ1-1 | TRBV10-3 | . | TGTGCCATCAGTGGCAGGGGCGGGGACACTGAAGCTTTCTTT | CAISGRGGDTEAFF
. | TRBJ1-6 | TRBV3-1/TRBV3-2 | . | TGTGCCAGCAGCCCGGGGACCAGCTCCCCCCTCCACTTT | CASSPGTSSPLHF
TRBD1 | TRBJ2-5 | TRBV29-1 | . | TGCAGCGTGGGGGACAGACTAACCACCCAGTACTTC | CSVGDRLTTQYF
. | TRBJ1-2 | TRBV27 | . | TGTGCCAGCAGTTTATTAGGGGGGCCCTCCTATGGCTACACCTTC | CASSLLGGPSYGYTF
TRBD2 | TRBJ2-7 | TRBV6-2/TRBV6-3 | once | TGTGCCAGCAGCCTTATTTCTAGCGGGGTCTACGAGCAGTACTTC | CASSLISSGVYEQYF
TRBD1 | TRBJ2-7 | TRBV12-3/TRBV12-4 | . | TGTGCCAGCAATACAGGGGGGTACGAGCAGTACTTC | CASNTGGYEQYF
. | TRBJ1-2 | TRBV3-1/TRBV3-2 | . | TGTGCCAGCAGCCAAGGACGCCCCGAGGCAGCCCGAAGCTTC | CASSQGRPEAARSF
. | TRBJ2-7 | TRBV7-9 | . | TGTGCCAGCAGCTCAGGGTCGATGCGGGGGCACTCCTACGAGCAGTACTTC | CASSSGSMRGHSYEQYF
. | TRBJ1-5 | TRBV29-1 | . | TGCAGCGTTTCACACAGTCGCAATCAGCCCCAGCATTTT | CSVSHSRNQPQHF
. | TRBJ1-1 | TRBV10-3 | . | TGTGCCATCAGTGAGCCCAGTGGAGCTTTCTTT | CAISEPSGAFF
TRBD1 | TRBJ2-5 | TRBV10-3 | . | TGTGCCGCGAGACAGGGGGCCGAAGAGACCCAGTACTTC | CAARQGAEETQYF
TRBD1 | TRBJ1-5 | TRBV7-3 | . | TGTGCCGTTCCGGACAGGGGGCCTGGCAATCAGCCCCAGCATTTT | CAVPDRGPGNQPQHF